This entry lists 15 T cell receptor beta chains sequenced from one sample in a study of CD8+ T cells in alopecia areata. Sample treatment: oral pan-JAK inhibitor, 5-10 mg twice daily. cDNA reverse transcribed from extracted RNA served as the sequencing template. TCRdb's copy holds only in-frame clones and misses some; the assay was immunoSEQ multiplex PCR. The sample lists about 88,000 clones; 44% were seen once. Source: CD8+ T cells sorted from blood, taken at week 24, from a patient treated with tofacitinib. The receptors stem from a human donor with alopecia areata.

This clone was observed a few times. This rearrangement joins TRBV29-1 to TRBJ1-2; the match to TRBD1 covers 7 bases. Germline V gives CDR1 SQVTM, CDR2 ANQGSEA. The CDR3 loop spans 11 amino acids. V gave up 0 bases and J gave up 8 bases; unmatched junction bases: 0. CDR3 in amino acids: CSVEEGQGYTF. The CDR3 coding sequence is TGCAGCGTTGAAGAGGGACAGGGCTACACCTTC.

The chain uses TRBV7-9 and TRBJ2-6; D is undetermined. The germline V and J ends were trimmed by 0 bases and 0 bases, with 9 bases remaining between them. The V gene's germline CDR1 is SEHNR and CDR2 FQNEAQ (reference sequence). The CDR3 is 17 residues long. The CDR3 protein is CASSLAAVLSGANVLTF. DNA of the CDR3: TGTGCCAGCAGCTTAGCCGCCGTCCTCTCTGGGGCCAACGTCCTGACTTTC.

The chain joins TRBV27 to TRBJ2-7; perhaps TRBD2 as D (5 bases). Germline CDR1 and CDR2: MNHEY and SMNVEV (reference sequence). V shed 3 bases and J shed 2 bases, with 8 bases lying between them. This CDR3 is built from 13 residues. This chain's CDR3 is CASSLRAAYEQYF. In DNA form, the CDR3 reads TGTGCCAGCAGTTTGAGGGCAGCCTACGAGCAGTACTTC.

This sequence joins TRBV29-1 and TRBJ2-7; no clear D. Germline V CDR1 and CDR2: SQVTM, ANQGSEA. The CDR3 has 11 residues. Trimming stripped 7 bases from V and 3 bases from J, with 10 bases between. The DNA of the CDR3 is TGCAGCGGCGTCCATGGCTACGAGCAGTACTTC. As protein: CSGVHGYEQYF.

The V and J genes are TRBV29-1 and TRBJ2-2; 8 positions agree with TRBD1. The CDR3 has 15 amino acids. Trimming removed 6 bases from V and 6 bases from J; junction bases left unmatched: 12. CDR1 and CDR2 (germline): SQVTM, ANQGSEA. This CDR3 reads CSVTTGQGQPGELFF. In DNA, the CDR3 is TGCAGCGTCACGACCGGACAGGGACAACCCGGGGAGCTGTTTTTT.

This clone was seen a few times. The chain uses TRBV6-4 and TRBJ2-3; maybe TRBD1 (6 bases). The CDR3 spans 11 residues. V lost 6 bases and J 7 bases, leaving 8 bases between the germline ends. Germline V gene sequence: CDR1 MRHNA, CDR2 SNTAGT. The DNA of the CDR3 is TGTGCCAGCAGGGACAGCTATACGCAGTATTTT. Its translation is CASRDSYTQYF.

This clone was seen a handful of times. The junction does not match germline at one end; this may be a read error. This chain links TRBV4-1 with TRBJ1-5; weak D call: TRBD1 (5 bases). The germline V gene has CDR1 MGHRA and CDR2 YSYEKL. This CDR3 is 16 amino acids long. CDR3 nucleotide sequence: TGCGCCAGCAGCAAAGAGTGGCAGGGCGGCAATCAGCCCCAGCATTTT. The encoded protein is CASSKEWQGGNQPQHF.

This clone was detected only a few times. The chain employs TRBV27 and TRBJ2-1; D is undetermined. This CDR3 is 14 amino acids long. Trimming cost V 5 bases and J 1 base, with 9 bases left between them. The germline CDR1 and CDR2 sequences are MNHEY and SMNVEV (reference sequence). The CDR3 nucleotides read TGTGCCAGCAGTCAACGGATTTCCTACAATGAGCAGTTCTTC. Translating gives CASSQRISYNEQFF.

The chain combines TRBV4-1 with TRBJ2-5; no firm D call. Looked up from germline, CDR1 is MGHRA and CDR2 is YSYEKL. The CDR3 length is 13 residues. V was clipped by 5 bases and J by 5 bases, with 12 bases between them. The CDR3 nucleotides are TGCGCCAGCAGCTACTCCCTGTTGGAGACCCAGTACTTC. Encoded protein: CASSYSLLETQYF.

This clone was seen a handful of times. The V and J genes are TRBV6-5 and TRBJ2-5, with D hard to call. With 4 bases removed from V and 7 bases from J, the gap between germline ends came to 7 bases. This CDR3 has 11 amino acids. The germline V gene encodes CDR1 MNHEY and CDR2 SVGAGI. In nucleotides, the CDR3 is TGTGCCAGCAGTTCCCAGCGGACCCAGTACTTC. Protein product: CASSSQRTQYF.

This clone has only a few counts. The chain joins TRBV2 to TRBJ2-3, with 9 bases lining up with TRBD1. Per the germline V gene, CDR1 is SNHLY and CDR2 is FYNNEI. The CDR3 length is 15 residues. Trimming cost V 1 base and J 3 bases; bases outside gene matches: 2. The CDR3 DNA reads as TGTGCCAGCAGTGAAGGGACAGGGGTTACAGATACGCAGTATTTT. This sequence encodes CASSEGTGVTDTQYF.

The chain has TRBV4-3 and TRBJ1-5, with D hard to call. The germline V gene has CDR1 LGHNA and CDR2 YSLEER. The ends were cut back, 0 bases at V and 0 bases at J, with 9 bases in the middle. The CDR3 is 16 amino acids. This CDR3 reads CASSQDRRYSNQPQHF. Written as DNA, the CDR3 is TGCGCCAGCAGCCAAGATCGGCGGTATAGCAATCAGCCCCAGCATTTT.

This clone was seen more than once but under ten times. This sequence joins TRBV10-2 and TRBJ2-4, with 7 bases fitting TRBD2. Looked up from germline, CDR1 is WSHSY and CDR2 is SAAADI. The CDR3 sequence is 13 residues long. The V segment lost 10 bases and the J segment 6 bases; nucleotides outside the gene matches: 9. CDR3 nucleotides: TGCGCCACCTCCCCGGGGGGTGGAAACATTCAGTACTTC. Translated, it gives CATSPGGGNIQYF.

The chain joins TRBV25-1 to TRBJ2-7, with TRBD1 matching over 11 bases. This CDR3 region has 15 residues. V lost 5 bases, J lost 3 bases, and 6 bases stayed unmatched. Germline assignment: CDR1 MGHDK and CDR2 SYGVNS. The CDR3 reads CASSFPGQGVYEQYF. DNA of the CDR3: TGTGCCAGCAGTTTTCCGGGACAGGGGGTCTACGAGCAGTACTTC.

This clone occurred a few times. The chain combines TRBV5-1 with TRBJ2-5; D gene unclear. Deletions cut 0 bases from V and 2 bases from J, with 14 bases between. Germline V gene data show CDR1 as SGHRS and CDR2 as YFSETQ. The CDR3 totals 16 residues. The CDR3 region is CASSLGAGIEQETQYF. The CDR3, as DNA: TGCGCCAGCAGCTTGGGGGCAGGAATTGAGCAAGAGACCCAGTACTTC.